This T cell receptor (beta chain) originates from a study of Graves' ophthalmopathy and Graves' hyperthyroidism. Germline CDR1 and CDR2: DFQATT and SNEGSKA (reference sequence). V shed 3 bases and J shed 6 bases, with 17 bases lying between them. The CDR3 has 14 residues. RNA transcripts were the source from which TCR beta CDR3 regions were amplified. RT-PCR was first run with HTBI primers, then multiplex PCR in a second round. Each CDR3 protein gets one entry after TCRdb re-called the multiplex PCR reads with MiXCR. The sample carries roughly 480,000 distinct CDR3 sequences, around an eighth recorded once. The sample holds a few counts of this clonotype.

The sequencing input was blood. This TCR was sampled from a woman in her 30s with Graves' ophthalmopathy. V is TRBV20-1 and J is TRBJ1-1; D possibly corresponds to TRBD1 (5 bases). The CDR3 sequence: CSASSNRGLAEAFF. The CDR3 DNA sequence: TGCAGTGCTAGTAGTAATCGGGGACTGGCTGAAGCTTTCTTT.